This T cell receptor beta chain was sequenced for a study of T cell responses to AZD1222 COVID-19 vaccine (dated by TCRdb to the early 2020s). At the level of the whole study: AZD1222 recipients whose second dose came at about 4 weeks and those whose second dose came at about 12 weeks were combined into one group, since spike-specific TCR depth and breadth did not differ between the two schedules. Trial participants were enrolled by age into subgroups of 18-55, 56-69 and 70-plus years, and 148, 28 and 57 TCR-sequenced participants, respectively, were included in these subgroups. TCR sequencing was performed for roughly 250 trial participants, of whom about 200 were given two doses of AZD1222 and around 25 were given two doses of MenACWY control vaccine.

The time point label, read with the paper, signifies: baseline before first vaccination. The vaccinee samples were drawn from two UK trials, COV001 and COV002, one of which was a single-blind randomized controlled phase 2/3 trial testing AZD1222 (ChAdOx1 nCoV-19) in healthy adults. Trial participant PBMC samples were collected at day 0 and day 28 after the second dose for TCRbeta chain sequencing. The CDR3 sequence holds 15 residues, the cysteine and phenylalanine included. Of all the DNA, just the CDR3 is kept, 45 bases in frame from base 1. Looking up the germline V gene (reference sequence) yields CDR1 LGHDT and CDR2 YNNKEL. V is reduced by 4 bases and J by 2 bases, leaving a spacing of 11 bases between them. The CDR3 regions of human TCRbeta chains were subjected to immunosequencing. The paper's processing steps were these. Repertoire TCRs were matched against a reference library of SARS-CoV-2-specific TCRs generated with the MIRA antigen-specificity platform. Breadth meant the fraction of unique TCRs that were SARS-CoV-2-associated, whereas depth meant the fraction of total T cells that were SARS-CoV-2-associated. Using the MIRA data, each spike-specific TCR was assigned both to the spike region to which the TCR was reactive and to a CD4 or CD8 class. Log10-transformed breadth and depth values were compared by one-way ANOVA with Sidak's multiple comparisons tests. TCRdb carries this immuneACCESS record with in-frame sequences only. Its versions omit some clonotypes, under half of them owing to an unresolved V gene in the studies checked, with the rest unexplained. V, J and clone size are those of that table, while D and trimming were read from the DNA. This sample comprises more than 110,000 clones, around nine tenths of them detected only once. More than 3.5% of the sample is in the top ten clones.

Beyond this particular receptor, the publication reports: Reportedly, close to half of the unique spike-specific TCRs recognized epitopes lying outside the regions that are mutated in the B.1.351 and B.1.1.7 variants. After two AZD1222 doses, spike-specific TCR breadth and depth were significantly higher than at day 0 and than in MenACWY recipients. The whole spike protein was spanned by vaccine-associated CD4 TCRs, and dominant responses were seen in regions 160-218 and 743-854. The 56-69-year group was small, and its depth increase did not reach significance, likely because of low power. Because no samples from the day 14 peak response were available, repertoires could be characterized only after the peak T cell response. Conclusions about previously exposed vaccinees are limited because only six or seven AZD1222 recipients were SARS-CoV-2 seropositive at baseline. Participants were mostly white British and included more females than males, and it was suggested by the authors that clonal diversity may have been underestimated.

In the case of this clone: The specificity of this receptor is unknown. No much larger clone is present one base from it, and per-base qualities are unavailable.

The sequence joins TRBV3-1 (or the pseudogene TRBV3-2) to TRBJ2-2; confidence is insufficient to name the D gene. Sequenced material: peripheral blood, taken on day 0 of AZD1222 vaccination. The TCR was taken from an adult in good health. CDR3 reads: CASSPGRANTGELFF. In nucleotide form, the sequence is TGTGCCAGCAGCCCGGGTAGGGCAAACACCGGGGAGCTGTTTTTT.